This entry lists 21 T cell receptor beta chains sequenced from one sample in a study of graft-versus-host responses after intestinal transplantation. Clones were sequenced by immunoSEQ multiplex PCR, and TCRdb holds only the in-frame ones, with some missing. The data show some 46,000 clones, over 85% seen once. Material: PBMCs, obtained around 790 days after a first intestinal transplant, on the day of a second. The source of these receptors is a human patient who received an intestinal transplant, so some T cells may come from the graft donor.

This clone was counted a single time. The chain employs TRBV21-1 and TRBJ1-2. TRBV21-1 is reported as a pseudogene. The CDR3 has 14 residues. The CDR3 bases are TGTGCCAGCAGCAAAGAGGACCACCGCGGGGGCTACACCTTC. Translated, it gives CASSKEDHRGGYTF.

Here the CDR3 reads CASGPGTTVDTIYF. The CDR3, as DNA: TGCGCCAGCGGACCCGGGACAACCGTAGACACCATATATTTT. This rearrangement joins TRBV5-1 to TRBJ1-3, with D perhaps TRBD1 (6 bases). Germline CDR1 SGHRS, CDR2 YFSETQ. Trimming left V 7 bases short and J 8 bases short, with 19 bases between. The CDR3 spans 14 residues.

A remark on this clone: Other DNA sequences of this sample code for an identical CDR3. The V call is TRBV7-2, the J call TRBJ2-1; D uncertain. The CDR3 contains 15 residues. V was cut by 1 base and J by 0 bases, with 7 bases left in between. Looked up from germline, CDR1 is SGHTA and CDR2 is FQGNSA. The CDR3 DNA follows: TGTGCCAGCAGCTTAGACAGACGCTCCTACAATGAGCAGTTCTTC. Its translation is CASSLDRRSYNEQFF.

In its sample, this clone was seen a few times. V and J are TRBV7-9 and TRBJ2-2; 14 bases are a match to TRBD2. CDR1 and CDR2 from the germline V gene are SEHNR and FQNEAQ (reference sequence). This CDR3 region has 15 residues. The trim removed 6 bases at V and 7 bases at J, leaving 4 bases unmatched. CDR3 region: CASRKGLAGVGELFF. The CDR3 DNA sequence: TGTGCCAGCAGGAAGGGACTAGCGGGAGTCGGGGAGCTGTTTTTT.

The chain is built from TRBV5-6 and TRBJ1-3, with no clear D. There are 13 residues in the CDR3. The V gene lost 1 base and the J gene lost 8 bases, with 10 bases spanning the gap. Germline V lookup: CDR1 SGHDT, CDR2 YYEEEE. CDR3 nucleotide sequence: TGTGCCAGCAGCTTGACCGGAGGGCACACCATATATTTT. Translated: CASSLTGGHTIYF.

The rearrangement joins TRBV30 to TRBJ1-6; no clear D gene. The CDR3 consists of 14 residues. The V end lost 1 base, the J end lost 10 bases, and 14 bases lay between the germline ends. The germline CDR1 and CDR2 sequences are GTSNPN and SVGIG (reference sequence). DNA for the CDR3: TGTGCCTGGAGTGACAGTTACCCGAACTCACCCCTCCACTTT. Translating it yields CAWSDSYPNSPLHF.

V gene TRBV13 combines with J gene TRBJ2-2, with D possibly TRBD2 on 6 matching bases. V gave up 3 bases and J gave up 2 bases, with 7 bases separating them. Germline CDR1 PRHDT, CDR2 FYEKMQ (reference sequence). The CDR3 runs 14 residues. CDR3 in DNA: TGTGCCAGCAGCTTGGGGGGTAACACCGGGGAGCTGTTTTTT. Protein product: CASSLGGNTGELFF.

The chain has TRBV9 and TRBJ2-5; D is tentatively TRBD1 or TRBD2 (6 bases each). Germline V gene sequence: CDR1 SGDLS, CDR2 YYNGEE. Deletions cut 2 bases from V and 5 bases from J, with 16 bases between. This CDR3 is 15 amino acids long. The CDR3 DNA reads TGTGCCAGCAGCGTGGATCCGGGGGCCGAGGAGACCCAGTACTTC. Translated: CASSVDPGAEETQYF.

V usage is TRBV6-1 and J usage is TRBJ2-3, with 10 bases fitting TRBD1. This CDR3 region has 15 residues. The germline CDR1 and CDR2 sequences are MNHNS and SASEGT. With 4 bases clipped from V and 5 bases from J, the junction kept 6 bases outside the gene matches. The CDR3 DNA is TGTGCCAGCAGTGGGGACAGGGGAGTGGGAGATACGCAGTATTTT. It translates to CASSGDRGVGDTQYF.

The chain's CDR3 is CASRRSGQVNQPQHF. The CDR3 DNA reads TGTGCCAGCAGAAGGTCCGGACAGGTTAATCAGCCCCAGCATTTT. The chain recombines TRBV6-1 with TRBJ1-5; TRBD1 matches at 7 bases. CDR1 MNHNS and CDR2 SASEGT come from the germline V gene. The trim removed 6 bases at V and 4 bases at J, leaving 9 bases unmatched. The CDR3 totals 15 residues.

J is TRBJ2-1 and V is TRBV6-1; D may be TRBD1 (5 bases). The CDR3 has 17 amino acids. Germline V gene data show CDR1 as MNHNS and CDR2 as SASEGT. Deletions cut 4 bases from V and 7 bases from J, with 23 bases between. The CDR3 spells CASSVSQTQGYWNEQFF. CDR3 coding DNA: TGTGCCAGCAGTGTATCACAGACCCAGGGATATTGGAATGAGCAGTTCTTC.

The chain is built from TRBV5-1 and TRBJ2-2; 9 bases line up with TRBD2. The CDR3 contains 16 residues. CDR1 and CDR2 (germline): SGHRS, YFSETQ. The junction had 7 bases not matched to a gene; V was cut back by 1 base and J by 6 bases. The CDR3 sequence is CASSLRRGRAAGELFF. CDR3 sequence (DNA): TGCGCCAGCAGCTTGCGGCGCGGGAGGGCCGCCGGGGAGCTGTTTTTT.

V usage is TRBV5-6 and J usage is TRBJ1-2; 8 bases match TRBD1. This CDR3 comprises 12 residues. Germline lookup yields CDR1 SGHDT and CDR2 YYEEEE. V dropped 6 bases and J dropped 6; count of bases not matched to a gene: 4. Here the CDR3 reads CASNAGGHGYTF. CDR3 in DNA: TGTGCCAGCAACGCAGGGGGCCATGGCTACACCTTC.

This rearrangement joins TRBV19 to TRBJ1-5; D call uncertain. The germline V gene encodes CDR1 LNHDA and CDR2 SQIVND (reference sequence). The CDR3 is made up of 13 amino acids. Trimming removed 8 bases from V and 3 bases from J, with 11 bases in between. The CDR3 is CASRRETNQPQHF. The CDR3 DNA follows: TGTGCCAGTCGAAGGGAAACCAATCAGCCCCAGCATTTT.

This chain uses TRBV30 with TRBJ2-3; D gene ambiguous. Germline CDR1 GTSNPN, CDR2 SVGIG (reference sequence). This CDR3 spans 12 amino acids. V lost 2 bases to trimming and J lost 10 bases, with 13 bases between them. The CDR3 DNA sequence: TGTGCCTGGAGTCCTACAACGCCCCCGCAGTATTTT. Translated: CAWSPTTPPQYF.

The chain is built from TRBV7-3 and TRBJ2-5; no clear D. The CDR3 loop spans 13 amino acids. Germline V gene sequence: CDR1 SGHTA, CDR2 FQGTGA. Between the trimmed V and J ends, which lost 1 base and 0 bases, there was a span of 3 bases. The CDR3 protein is CASSLNHQETQYF. CDR3 nucleotides: TGTGCCAGCAGCTTAAATCACCAAGAGACCCAGTACTTC.

CDR3 region: CASSSVVLADYNEQFF. CDR3 coding DNA: TGCGCCAGCAGCTCGGTAGTACTAGCGGACTACAATGAGCAGTTCTTC. The chain joins TRBV5-1 to TRBJ2-1, with TRBD2 matching 8 bases. Germline assignment: CDR1 SGHRS and CDR2 YFSETQ. The V segment lost 3 bases and the J segment 3 bases; nucleotides outside the gene matches: 8. CDR3 length: 16 residues.

The chain employs TRBV4-1 and TRBJ2-2, with 7 bases identical to TRBD2. Per germline, CDR1 MGHRA and CDR2 YSYEKL. The CDR3 spans 17 residues. The junction had 9 bases not matched to a gene; V was cut back by 4 bases and J by 1 base. The CDR3 is CASSLEVRGENTGELFF. CDR3 nucleotides: TGCGCCAGCAGCCTTGAGGTTCGGGGGGAGAACACCGGGGAGCTGTTTTTT.

The chain combines TRBV13 with TRBJ1-1, with 7 bases lining up with TRBD1. The germline V gene has CDR1 PRHDT and CDR2 FYEKMQ (reference sequence). The CDR3 totals 15 residues. V trimming: 5 bases; J trimming: 2 bases; junction bases outside the gene matches: 8. The CDR3 nucleotides are TGTGCCAGCAGCGCCTGGGACAGCGGAAACACTGAAGCTTTCTTT. Its protein product is CASSAWDSGNTEAFF.

The chain is built from TRBV6-1 and TRBJ1-4; no clear D. From germline, CDR1 is MNHNS and CDR2 SASEGT. This CDR3 comprises 14 residues. Deletions cut 6 bases from V and 3 bases from J, with 11 bases between. CDR3 in DNA: TGTGCCAGCAGGGGTAGTGGGCCTAATGAAAAACTGTTTTTT. Amino acid sequence: CASRGSGPNEKLFF.

This chain links TRBV4-1 with TRBJ1-3, with 8 bases aligning to TRBD1. The CDR3 covers 16 residues. The germline CDR1 and CDR2 sequences are MGHRA and YSYEKL. The V gene end was trimmed by 1 base and the J gene end by 3 bases; junction bases not matched to a gene: 5. The DNA for the CDR3 is TGCGCCAGCAGCCAAGGGGACAGGCTCTATGGAAACACCATATATTTT. Residues: CASSQGDRLYGNTIYF.